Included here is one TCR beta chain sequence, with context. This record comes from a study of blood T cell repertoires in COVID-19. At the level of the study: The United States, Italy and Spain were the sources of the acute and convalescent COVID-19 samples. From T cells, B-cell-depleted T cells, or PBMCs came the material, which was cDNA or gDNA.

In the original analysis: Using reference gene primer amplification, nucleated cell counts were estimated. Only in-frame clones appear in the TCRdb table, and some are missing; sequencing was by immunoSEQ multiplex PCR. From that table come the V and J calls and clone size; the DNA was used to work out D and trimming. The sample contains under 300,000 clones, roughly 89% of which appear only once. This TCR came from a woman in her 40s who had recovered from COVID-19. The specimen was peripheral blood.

The CDR3 spells CASSSGTSSQETQYF. DNA of the CDR3: TGTGCCAGTAGTTCCGGGACTAGCTCCCAAGAGACCCAGTACTTC. V usage is TRBV19 and J usage is TRBJ2-5; TRBD2 matches at 9 bases. The CDR3 is made up of 15 amino acids. Germline V lookup: CDR1 LNHDA, CDR2 SQIVND (reference sequence). V shed 5 bases and J 1 base; nucleotides not matched to a gene: 5.